These 32 T cell receptor beta chains share one sample of origin, sequenced in a study of cytomegalovirus exposure and HLA in healthy donors. A multiplex PCR was run with 60 Vbeta primers and 13 Jbeta primers. The repertoire was sequenced with immunoSEQ multiplex PCR; TCRdb's copy has only in-frame clones and lacks some. The table lists 120,000 to 150,000 clones, roughly 73% of them singletons. Sample: PBMCs. Receptor source: a woman in her thirties or forties in good health and CMV-seronegative.

The sample holds a few counts of this clone. The gene calls are TRBV4-1 and TRBJ1-4; 9 positions match TRBD1. V shed 1 base and J 6 bases; nucleotides not matched to a gene: 9. The CDR3 is 17 residues long. Germline CDR1 and CDR2: MGHRA and YSYEKL. CDR3 nucleotide sequence: TGCGCCAGCAGCCAAGGGACAGGGGTCAGGCTAGATGAAAAACTGTTTTTT. Protein sequence: CASSQGTGVRLDEKLFF.

Concerning this clone itself: Sequence at one end of the junction differs from germline and may be a read error. This chain uses TRBV7-9 with TRBJ1-2; possibly TRBD1 for D (5 bases). CDR3 length equals 13 residues. Germline-derived CDR1 and CDR2 are SEHNR and FQNEAQ (reference sequence). CDR3 nucleotides: TGTTCCAGCAGCTCTGAGACAGCCTATGGCTACACCTTC. This translates into CSSSSETAYGYTF.

The chain has TRBV28 and TRBJ1-5; D gene uncertain. Trimming took off 7 bases at V and 0 bases at J, with 7 bases between the two ends. The germline V gene encodes CDR1 MDHEN and CDR2 SYDVKM. The CDR3 spans 13 residues. CDR3 sequence: CASTGYSNQPQHF. CDR3 DNA sequence: TGTGCCAGCACGGGATATAGCAATCAGCCCCAGCATTTT.

The chain links TRBV18 to TRBJ1-1, with TRBD1 matching over 11 bases. With V trimmed by 3 bases and J by 5 bases, 8 bases remained unmatched. Per germline, CDR1 KGHSH and CDR2 LQKENI. This CDR3 spans 16 amino acids. The CDR3: CASSPFVGTGGTEAFF. In DNA, the CDR3 is TGTGCCAGCTCACCGTTCGTTGGGACAGGGGGGACTGAAGCTTTCTTT.

The chain recombines TRBV7-8 with TRBJ1-2; TRBD1 might be the D (5 bases). The ends were cut back, 5 bases at V and 4 bases at J, with 23 bases in the middle. This CDR3 contains 17 residues. Per germline, CDR1 SGHVS and CDR2 FQNEAQ. The CDR3, as DNA: TGTGCCAGCAGCCCCCCGGGACTGCGTCCTGAAATCTATGGCTACACCTTC. Translated, it gives CASSPPGLRPEIYGYTF.

This clone was observed a few times. The chain recombines TRBV4-1 with TRBJ1-2; TRBD1 agrees at 7 bases. The CDR3 is 16 amino acids. V dropped 1 base and J dropped 0; count of bases not matched to a gene: 5. Germline CDR1 MGHRA, CDR2 YSYEKL. The CDR3 loop reads CASSQVGTASNYGYTF. The CDR3 DNA sequence: TGCGCCAGCAGCCAAGTTGGGACAGCGTCTAACTATGGCTACACCTTC.

This chain links TRBV5-1 with TRBJ2-1; 11 nucleotides agree with TRBD2. Germline V gene lookup returns CDR1 SGHRS and CDR2 YFSETQ. The trim removed 1 base at V and 5 bases at J, leaving 5 bases unmatched. The CDR3 covers 16 residues. The CDR3 region is CASSLLAGGPDNEQFF. The CDR3 DNA sequence: TGCGCCAGCAGCTTGCTAGCGGGGGGCCCCGACAATGAGCAGTTCTTC. Complete variable domain (other parts from reference TRBV5-1 and TRBJ2-1): KAGVTQTPRYLIKTRGQQVTLSCSPISGHRSVSWYQQTPGQGLQFLFEYFSETQRNKGNFPGRFSGRQFSNSRSEMNVSTLELGDSALYLCASSLLAGGPDNEQFFGPGTRLTVL.

The genes are TRBV4-2 and TRBJ1-1, with 8 nucleotides matching TRBD1. The CDR3 spans 14 residues. Germline assignment: CDR1 LGHNA and CDR2 YNFKEQ. Trimming took 5 bases from V and 5 from J; bases not matched to a gene: 7. In nucleotides, the CDR3 is TGTGCCAGCAGCTATAACAGGGGGGAGACTGAAGCTTTCTTT. Translated: CASSYNRGETEAFF.

The CDR3 loop is CASSVGQEDGNTIYF. The CDR3 nucleotides read TGTGCCAGCAGCGTAGGTCAGGAAGATGGAAACACCATATATTTT. The V and J genes are TRBV9 and TRBJ1-3; D not certain. The CDR3 spans 15 residues. The V and J ends lost 0 bases and 3 bases respectively, with 10 bases between them. Germline CDR1 reads SGDLS; CDR2 reads YYNGEE.

The V gene is TRBV2, the J gene TRBJ2-5, with D possibly TRBD2 on 6 matching bases. This CDR3 comprises 15 residues. Germline lookup yields CDR1 SNHLY and CDR2 FYNNEI. The ends were cut back, 5 bases at V and 4 bases at J, with 17 bases in the middle. In nucleotides, the CDR3 is TGTGCCAGCAGTAGTCAGGGAGGTGCAGGAGAGACCCAGTACTTC. It codes for CASSSQGGAGETQYF. The whole variable domain, remainder taken from reference TRBV2 and TRBJ2-5, is EPEVTQTPSHQVTQMGQEVILRCVPISNHLYFYWYRQILGQKVEFLVSFYNNEISEKSEIFDDQFSVERPDGSNFTLKIRSTKLEDSAMYFCASSSQGGAGETQYFGPGTRLLVL.

The chain couples TRBV5-1 to TRBJ2-2; 10 nucleotides line up with TRBD2. Trimming took 4 bases from V and 6 from J; bases not matched to a gene: 15. CDR3 length: 18 residues. CDR1 is SGHRS and CDR2 is YFSETQ in the germline V gene. CDR3 sequence (DNA): TGCGCCAGCAGCCTACCACCCGGGACTAGCGCCCTTCCCGGGGAGCTGTTTTTT. Encoded protein: CASSLPPGTSALPGELFF.

This chain connects TRBV6-6 to TRBJ1-1, with TRBD1 matching 9 bases. Looked up from germline, CDR1 is MNHNY and CDR2 is SVGAGI (reference sequence). The CDR3 is 15 amino acids. Trimming at V came to 6 bases and at J to 4 bases, leaving 9 bases not matched to a gene. The CDR3 spells CASSDPGQGGTEAFF. CDR3 nucleotides: TGTGCCAGCAGCGACCCGGGACAGGGCGGCACTGAAGCTTTCTTT.

This clone was recorded at least ten times. The chain carries TRBV4-2 and TRBJ1-3; D gene ambiguous. Germline V gives CDR1 LGHNA, CDR2 YNFKEQ. The CDR3 loop spans 15 amino acids. The V gene lost 1 base and the J gene lost 4 bases, with 11 bases spanning the gap. Here the CDR3 DNA reads TGTGCCAGCAGCCAAGGGCTGGGCGTCGGAAACACCATATATTTT. This sequence encodes CASSQGLGVGNTIYF.

The rearrangement uses TRBV5-1 and TRBJ2-1, with D tentatively TRBD2 (7 bases). CDR3 length equals 15 residues. Germline CDR1 is SGHRS and CDR2 is YFSETQ. V lost 1 base to trimming and J lost 7 bases, with 15 bases between them. DNA of the CDR3: TGCGCCAGCAGCTTGAAGACGGGGGGCACAAATGAGCAGTTCTTC. Encoded protein: CASSLKTGGTNEQFF.

A few counts support this clone. The chain couples TRBV5-1 to TRBJ2-3; 8 positions match TRBD2. Germline V gives CDR1 SGHRS, CDR2 YFSETQ. After removal of 1 base from V and 6 bases from J, the junction contained 4 bases not matched to a gene. The CDR3 totals 14 residues. The CDR3 loop is CASSLSGGGDTQYF. For the CDR3, the DNA is TGCGCCAGCAGCTTGAGCGGGGGTGGCGATACGCAGTATTTT. Filled out from reference TRBV5-1 and TRBJ2-3, the complete variable domain reads KAGVTQTPRYLIKTRGQQVTLSCSPISGHRSVSWYQQTPGQGLQFLFEYFSETQRNKGNFPGRFSGRQFSNSRSEMNVSTLELGDSALYLCASSLSGGGDTQYFGPGTRLTVL.

J is TRBJ1-5 and V is TRBV4-2; 9 positions match TRBD1. The CDR3 spans 19 residues. V shed 0 bases and J 1 base; nucleotides not matched to a gene: 10. CDR1 and CDR2 (germline): LGHNA, YNFKEQ. CDR3 DNA: TGTGCCAGCAGCCAAGATAGGGGGACAGGGACTCCGAGCAATCAGCCCCAGCATTTT. Translating gives CASSQDRGTGTPSNQPQHF.

A few counts support this clone. The genes are TRBV29-1 and TRBJ1-1, with D tentatively TRBD1 (5 bases). The V end lost 6 bases, the J end lost 7 bases, and 12 bases lay between the germline ends. The CDR3 has 11 residues. Germline CDR1 and CDR2: SQVTM and ANQGSEA. CDR3 coding DNA: TGCAGCGTCTGGGGGGGTAGTGAAGCTTTCTTT. This translates into CSVWGGSEAFF.

The gene calls are TRBV18 and TRBJ2-5; D gene ambiguous. V was trimmed by 3 bases and J by 2 bases, leaving 4 bases between them. Germline V gene data show CDR1 as KGHSH and CDR2 as LQKENI. This CDR3 is 12 amino acids long. CDR3 region: CASSPQQETQYF. The CDR3, as DNA: TGTGCCAGCTCACCCCAACAAGAGACCCAGTACTTC.

V usage is TRBV6-6 and J usage is TRBJ2-1; a weak D match, TRBD2 (6 bases). The CDR3 runs 13 residues. Germline V lookup: CDR1 MNHNY, CDR2 SVGAGI (reference sequence). Trimming pared 6 bases from V and 9 bases from J, leaving 15 bases between. This chain's CDR3 is CASSLTSRSEQFF. Here the CDR3 DNA reads TGTGCCAGCAGCCTCACTAGCCGCAGTGAGCAGTTCTTC.

The chain recombines TRBV6-4 with TRBJ2-7, with a weak D call TRBD1 (6 bases). The CDR3 spans 15 residues. The V end lost 4 bases, the J end lost 0 bases, and 13 bases lay between the germline ends. Germline-derived CDR1 and CDR2 are MRHNA and SNTAGT. DNA for the CDR3: TGTGCCAGCAGTGGATCGGGACATTCCTCCTACGAGCAGTACGTC. Residues: CASSGSGHSSYEQYV.

The chain couples TRBV5-6 to TRBJ2-5, with D possibly matching TRBD1 (6 bases). Germline assignment: CDR1 SGHDT and CDR2 YYEEEE. The V end was cut by 2 bases, the J end by 4 bases, with 9 bases between. This CDR3 region has 13 residues. Here the CDR3 reads CASSLTGRETQYF. The CDR3 DNA reads TGTGCCAGCAGCTTAACAGGGCGAGAGACCCAGTACTTC.

This clone has just one count. The V call is TRBV5-1, the J call TRBJ2-1, with 8 bases aligning to TRBD1. The CDR3 is 17 amino acids. V lost 4 bases, J lost 4 bases, and 13 bases stayed unmatched. Germline CDR1 reads SGHRS; CDR2 reads YFSETQ. The CDR3 region is CASSVSPGQAKYNEQFF. CDR3 sequence (DNA): TGCGCCAGCAGCGTAAGCCCGGGACAGGCTAAATACAATGAGCAGTTCTTC.

This sequence joins TRBV5-4 and TRBJ2-1, with D possibly matching TRBD1 (6 bases). Germline CDR1 and CDR2: SGHNT and YYREEE (reference sequence). The V end lost 4 bases, the J end lost 4 bases, and 12 bases lay between the germline ends. This CDR3 has 14 residues. The CDR3 nucleotides read TGTGCCAGCAGCCATGGGGGCCAATACAATGAGCAGTTCTTC. The encoded protein is CASSHGGQYNEQFF.

The chain has TRBV2 and TRBJ2-7, with 12 bases lining up with TRBD2. Germline lookup yields CDR1 SNHLY and CDR2 FYNNEI. V was clipped by 8 bases and J by 7 bases; unmatched bases: 9. The CDR3 length is 14 residues. The CDR3 nucleotides read TGTGCCAGCCGGCCTAGCGGGGGGGCGGGGGAGCAGTACTTC. It encodes CASRPSGGAGEQYF.

The V gene is TRBV28, the J gene TRBJ1-4; perhaps TRBD1 as D (5 bases). Per germline, CDR1 MDHEN and CDR2 SYDVKM. The CDR3 totals 17 residues. Trimming left V 3 bases short and J 1 base short, with 15 bases between. The CDR3: CASSFRKTGGTNEKLFF. The CDR3 DNA sequence: TGTGCCAGCAGTTTTCGGAAGACCGGGGGAACTAATGAAAAACTGTTTTTT.

The rearrangement links TRBV9 to TRBJ1-3; D is unclear. The CDR3 consists of 13 residues. V was pared by 0 bases and J by 4 bases, with 5 bases between. CDR1 and CDR2 (germline): SGDLS, YYNGEE. The CDR3 loop reads CASSVALGNTIYF. The CDR3 DNA sequence: TGTGCCAGCAGCGTAGCGCTAGGAAACACCATATATTTT.

The rearrangement joins TRBV14 to TRBJ1-3, with D hard to call. The CDR3 is 14 amino acids. Trimming removed 2 bases at V and 0 bases at J, with 5 bases between. CDR1 and CDR2 from the germline V gene are SGHDN and FVKESK. The DNA of the CDR3 is TGTGCCAGCAGCCAATACAGCTCTGGAAACACCATATATTTT. Protein product: CASSQYSSGNTIYF.

This clone showed up just a few times. J is TRBJ2-7 and V is TRBV28; weak D call: TRBD2 (5 bases). Germline CDR1 and CDR2: MDHEN and SYDVKM. V lost 6 bases to trimming and J lost 3 bases, with 15 bases between them. The CDR3 consists of 14 residues. CDR3 DNA sequence: TGTGCCAGCAGCTCCGTAGAGGGTCTCTACGAGCAGTACGTC. Protein product: CASSSVEGLYEQYV.

The V gene is TRBV7-8, the J gene TRBJ1-1, with D perhaps TRBD1 (6 bases). The CDR3 consists of 15 residues. V lost 5 bases, J lost 4 bases, and 17 bases lay in between. CDR1 and CDR2 from the germline V gene are SGHVS and FQNEAQ. In DNA form, the CDR3 reads TGTGCCAGCAGCCTCGTGCAGGGGACGGGCACTGAAGCTTTCTTT. This translates into CASSLVQGTGTEAFF.

The J gene is TRBJ1-1, the V gene TRBV28; perhaps TRBD1 as D (6 bases). CDR3 length equals 15 residues. With 3 bases removed from V and 1 base from J, the gap between germline ends came to 12 bases. CDR1 is MDHEN and CDR2 is SYDVKM in the germline V gene. In DNA form, the CDR3 reads TGTGCCAGCAGTTTTGCGGGGGCGGGGAACACTGAAGCTTTCTTT. This gives the protein CASSFAGAGNTEAFF.

The gene calls are TRBV6-6 and TRBJ2-3; D is undetermined. There are 12 residues in the CDR3. Germline V lookup: CDR1 MNHNY, CDR2 SVGAGI (reference sequence). Between the trimmed V and J ends, which lost 4 bases and 7 bases, there was a span of 9 bases. The CDR3 region is CASSSGTYTQYF. For the CDR3, the DNA is TGTGCCAGCAGTTCCGGTACTTATACGCAGTATTTT.

V gene TRBV28 combines with J gene TRBJ1-2; D gene ambiguous. The length of the CDR3 is 17 residues. Germline V CDR1 and CDR2: MDHEN, SYDVKM. Trimming shortened V by 2 bases and J by 3 bases, and 19 bases separated the two germline ends. CDR3 amino acids: CASSLEPGGGNYYGYTF. CDR3 nucleotides: TGTGCCAGCAGTTTAGAGCCAGGAGGAGGTAATTACTATGGCTACACCTTC.